A selection of T cell receptor beta chains follows, all from one sample in a study of T-cell reconstitution after alpha-beta-depleted transplantation in children. MiXCR was run by TCRdb on the PCR reads, yielding one entry per CDR3 protein. The sample consists of a few hundred thousand distinct CDR3 sequences, under 15% of them appearing once. The sample in question was PBMCs, mostly from graft donor cells, obtained 360 days after TCRalphabeta/CD19-depleted stem cell transplant. The receptor source for this set is a male patient aged 10 to 17 who had a stem cell transplant for acute myeloid leukemia, so the T cells may come from the graft donor. Both conserved end residues are part of each CDR3. Fields, in order: D gene, clone size, J gene, V gene, CDR3 DNA, CDR3 protein. A D gene is named only where the DNA matches it firmly. The listing skips clone size in some rows; elsewhere it reads once, few, many or a size class.

D: -
size: -
J: TRBJ2-1
V: TRBV7-9
DNA: TGTGCCAGCAGCTCGCCGGGACGGCAAGCCCATGAGCAGTTCTTC
CDR3: CASSSPGRQAHEQFF

D: -
size: many
J: TRBJ2-1
V: TRBV18
DNA: TGTGCCAGCTCAGGCAATGAGCAGTTCTTC
CDR3: CASSGNEQFF

D: -
size: -
J: TRBJ2-1
V: TRBV3-1
DNA: TGTGCCAGCAGCCAAATCGGTTGGGACAATGAGCAGTTCTTC
CDR3: CASSQIGWDNEQFF

D: -
size: few
J: TRBJ2-3
V: TRBV28
DNA: TGTGCCAGCAGGGTTACAGTCTCTCTAGCAGATACGCAGTATTTT
CDR3: CASRVTVSLADTQYF

D: TRBD1
size: -
J: TRBJ1-4
V: TRBV2
DNA: TGTGCCAGCAGCCCAGGGACAGCAACTAATGAAAAACTGTTTTTT
CDR3: CASSPGTATNEKLFF

D: TRBD2
size: -
J: TRBJ2-1
V: TRBV29-1
DNA: TGCAGCGTGGGGACTAGCGGTTTCTACAATGAGCAGTTCTTC
CDR3: CSVGTSGFYNEQFF

D: -
size: few
J: TRBJ1-6
V: TRBV20-1
DNA: TGCAGTGCTAGCGCCAGGGACTTCACGACCCCGAATTCACCCCTCCACTTT
CDR3: CSASARDFTTPNSPLHF

D: TRBD1
size: few
J: TRBJ2-1
V: TRBV7-9
DNA: TGTGCCAGCAGCTTAGTGGTCGGGACAGGGGACAATGAGCAGTTCTTC
CDR3: CASSLVVGTGDNEQFF

D: -
size: many
J: TRBJ2-7
V: TRBV7-9
DNA: TGTGCCAGCAGCTTAGGGGGCGACCACGAGCAGTACTTC
CDR3: CASSLGGDHEQYF

D: -
size: -
J: TRBJ2-3
V: TRBV28
DNA: TGTGCCAGCACCATTGGGGTCACCGGGAAAGATACGCAGTATTTT
CDR3: CASTIGVTGKDTQYF

D: -
size: -
J: TRBJ2-5
V: TRBV12-3/TRBV12-4
DNA: TGTGCCAGCACTGGCTTTAGCGCGTGGGGGCCCAGAGAGACCCAGTACTTC
CDR3: CASTGFSAWGPRETQYF

D: -
size: -
J: TRBJ1-1
V: TRBV21-1
DNA: TGTGCCAGCAGCAAAATATTCAGGGTTTGGAAGGGTGGCACTGAAGCTTTCTTT
CDR3: CASSKIFRVWKGGTEAFF

D: TRBD1
size: -
J: TRBJ2-1
V: TRBV12-3/TRBV12-4
DNA: TGTGCCAGCAGTTTTTTGGACAGGGGGTACAATGAGCAGTTCTTC
CDR3: CASSFLDRGYNEQFF

D: -
size: few
J: TRBJ2-3
V: TRBV5-6
DNA: TGTGCCAGCAGCTTAATTCACAGGGCCGCGTTTGGCACAGATACGCAGTATTTT
CDR3: CASSLIHRAAFGTDTQYF

D: TRBD1
size: -
J: TRBJ2-7
V: TRBV6-2/TRBV6-3
DNA: TGTGCCAGCACCAGACAGGGGGTTCGTTCTGACGAGCAGTACTTC
CDR3: CASTRQGVRSDEQYF